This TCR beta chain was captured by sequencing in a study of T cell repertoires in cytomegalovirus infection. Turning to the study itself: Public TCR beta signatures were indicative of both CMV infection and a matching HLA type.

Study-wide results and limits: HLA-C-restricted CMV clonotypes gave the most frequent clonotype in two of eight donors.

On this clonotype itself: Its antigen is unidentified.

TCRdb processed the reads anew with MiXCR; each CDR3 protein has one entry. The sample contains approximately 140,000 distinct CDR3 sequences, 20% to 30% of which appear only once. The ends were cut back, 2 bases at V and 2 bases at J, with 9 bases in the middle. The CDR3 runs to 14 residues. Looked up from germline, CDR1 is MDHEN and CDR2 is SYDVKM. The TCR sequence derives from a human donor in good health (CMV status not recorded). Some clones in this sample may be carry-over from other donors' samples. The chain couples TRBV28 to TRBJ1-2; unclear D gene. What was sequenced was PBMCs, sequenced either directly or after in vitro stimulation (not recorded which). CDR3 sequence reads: CASSLAGSNYGYTF. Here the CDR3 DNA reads TGTGCCAGCAGTTTAGCGGGGTCGAACTATGGCTACACCTTC.